One sample yielded the 17 T cell receptor beta chains listed below, sequenced in a study of OX40 agonist ivuxolimab in advanced cancers. Only in-frame clones appear in the TCRdb table, and some are missing; sequencing was by immunoSEQ multiplex PCR. The data hold 60,000 to 95,000 clones, with around nine tenths observed a single time. The specimen was CD4+ or CD8+ T cells sorted from blood, collected in a trial of the OX40 agonist ivuxolimab. All receptors come from an adult with an advanced solid tumor such as melanoma, head and neck, liver or kidney cancer.

This clone was found once. The V and J genes are TRBV30 and TRBJ1-2; D is ambiguous. This CDR3 comprises 13 residues. V was pared by 0 bases and J by 7 bases, with 12 bases between. CDR1 is GTSNPN, CDR2 SVGIG, per germline (reference sequence). DNA of the CDR3: TGTGCCTGGAGTGTGTTCGAACGCTCTGGCTACACCTTC. Residues: CAWSVFERSGYTF.

The rearrangement links TRBV6-5 to TRBJ2-5; the match to TRBD1 covers 7 bases. The assigned J gene may be wrong: the sequence end matches TRBJ2-7 better. CDR3 length: 13 amino acids. Germline V gene lookup returns CDR1 MNHEY and CDR2 SVGAGI. CDR3 sequence: CASRTGTSYEQYF. The CDR3 DNA reads as TGTGCCAGCAGGACAGGGACCTCCTACGAGCAGTACTTC.

The V call is TRBV7-7, the J call TRBJ2-2; possibly TRBD1 or TRBD2 for D (6 bases each). Per germline, CDR1 SSHAT and CDR2 FNYEAQ (reference sequence). V lost 3 bases and J lost 3, with 8 bases in between. The CDR3 spans 14 residues. The CDR3 DNA reads TGTGCCAGCAGCTTGGGGGGCCACACCGGGGAGCTGTTTTTT. It yields the protein CASSLGGHTGELFF.

This chain connects TRBV30 to TRBJ2-1; the D gene is possibly TRBD2 (6 bases). Trimming took off 2 bases at V and 3 bases at J, with 11 bases between the two ends. The CDR3 contains 14 residues. Germline V lookup: CDR1 GTSNPN, CDR2 SVGIG (reference sequence). The CDR3 reads CAWSRTGGYNEQFF. CDR3 DNA sequence: TGTGCCTGGAGTCGGACCGGGGGCTACAATGAGCAGTTCTTC.

The chain recombines TRBV7-2 with TRBJ2-7, with 7 bases matching TRBD1. The germline gives CDR1 SGHTA, CDR2 FQGNSA. There are 12 residues in the CDR3. Trimming took 8 bases from V and 3 from J; bases not matched to a gene: 4. CDR3 sequence reads: CASGGQLYEQYF. DNA for the CDR3: TGTGCCAGCGGGGGACAGCTCTACGAGCAGTACTTC.

The V call is TRBV4-1, the J call TRBJ1-1; TRBD1 agrees at 8 bases. Per germline, CDR1 MGHRA and CDR2 YSYEKL. This CDR3 region has 15 residues. V shed 4 bases, J shed 2 bases, and the junction held 6 bases outside the gene matches. This CDR3 is CASSRLQGGNTEAFF. DNA for the CDR3: TGCGCCAGCAGCCGTTTACAGGGGGGAAACACTGAAGCTTTCTTT.

The rearrangement joins TRBV19 to TRBJ1-2; D possibly corresponds to TRBD1 (6 bases). Germline V gives CDR1 LNHDA, CDR2 SQIVND (reference sequence). V was pared by 3 bases and J by 1 base, with 12 bases between. This CDR3 region has 15 residues. The CDR3, as DNA: TGTGCCAGTAGTATGTCGGGGGCCAATAACTATGGCTACACCTTC. It encodes CASSMSGANNYGYTF.

This clone showed up just once. The rearrangement links TRBV7-6 to TRBJ2-1, with TRBD2 matching over 8 bases. The CDR3 runs 14 residues. V dropped 5 bases and J dropped 5; count of bases not matched to a gene: 5. Looked up from germline, CDR1 is SGHVS and CDR2 is FNYEAQ. The CDR3, as DNA: TGTGCCAGCAGCCCGGGGGGGATTGACAATGAGCAGTTCTTC. Translating it yields CASSPGGIDNEQFF.

The gene calls are TRBV5-1 and TRBJ2-1, with D tentatively TRBD1 or TRBD2 (5 bases each). Deletions cut 3 bases from V and 0 bases from J, with 13 bases between. The CDR3 totals 16 residues. In germline, CDR1 is SGHRS, CDR2 YFSETQ. CDR3 sequence: CASSWTGDSSYNEQFF. As DNA, the CDR3 is TGCGCCAGCAGCTGGACTGGAGACAGCTCCTACAATGAGCAGTTCTTC.

The V call is TRBV15, the J call TRBJ2-5; no reliable D call. Trimming cost V 0 bases and J 5 bases, with 7 bases left between them. The CDR3 totals 13 residues. CDR1 LNHNV and CDR2 YYDKDF come from the germline V gene (reference sequence). CDR3 residues: CATSRDQRETQYF. DNA for the CDR3: TGTGCCACCAGCAGAGATCAACGTGAGACCCAGTACTTC.

The gene calls are TRBV6-5 and TRBJ2-7; TRBD2 is a possible D gene (6 bases). This CDR3 has 13 amino acids. V lost 5 bases and J lost 9, with 17 bases in between. Germline CDR1 is MNHEY and CDR2 is SVGAGI. The chain's CDR3 is CASSPPGLSGQYF. The CDR3 coding sequence is TGTGCCAGCAGTCCACCGGGACTGTCTGGGCAGTACTTC.

This sequence joins TRBV29-1 and TRBJ1-2; tentatively, D is TRBD1 (5 bases). The CDR3 has 13 residues. The V and J ends lost 3 bases and 7 bases respectively, with 15 bases between them. CDR1 is SQVTM and CDR2 is ANQGSEA in the germline V gene. The CDR3 DNA is TGCAGCGTTGACGAGGGGTCCTTAGGTGGCTACACCTTC. Protein sequence: CSVDEGSLGGYTF.

The genes are TRBV5-1 and TRBJ2-1; 7 bases line up with TRBD2. From germline, CDR1 is SGHRS and CDR2 YFSETQ. The CDR3 has 16 amino acids. The junction had 10 bases not matched to a gene; V was cut back by 1 base and J by 6 bases. The CDR3 DNA is TGCGCCAGCAGCTTGTCGACTAGCTGGTTGTCCAATGAGCAGTTCTTC. This codes for CASSLSTSWLSNEQFF. Drawing the rest from reference TRBV5-1 and TRBJ2-1, the complete variable domain is KAGVTQTPRYLIKTRGQQVTLSCSPISGHRSVSWYQQTPGQGLQFLFEYFSETQRNKGNFPGRFSGRQFSNSRSEMNVSTLELGDSALYLCASSLSTSWLSNEQFFGPGTRLTVL.

The chain joins TRBV19 to TRBJ1-2; 8 nucleotides match TRBD1. The ends lost 1 base at V and 2 bases at J; junction bases unmatched: 0. The CDR3 has 14 amino acids. Germline V CDR1 and CDR2: LNHDA, SQIVND (reference sequence). Here the CDR3 DNA reads TGTGCCAGTAGTATAGGACAGGGGAACTATGGCTACACCTTC. Translation: CASSIGQGNYGYTF.

This CDR3 reads CAWSVPSYNEQFF. The DNA for the CDR3 is TGTGCCTGGAGTGTACCCAGCTACAATGAGCAGTTCTTC. The chain links TRBV30 to TRBJ2-1; D is unclear. The CDR3 consists of 13 residues. The germline V and J ends were trimmed by 0 bases and 3 bases, with 6 bases remaining between them. CDR1 GTSNPN and CDR2 SVGIG come from the germline V gene (reference sequence).

The chain uses TRBV28 and TRBJ1-3; the D gene is possibly TRBD1 (6 bases). The CDR3 runs 15 residues. Germline CDR1 is MDHEN and CDR2 is SYDVKM. Trimming took off 4 bases at V and 0 bases at J, with 10 bases between the two ends. The CDR3 DNA sequence: TGTGCCAGCAGTTCAGGGGCCCTCTCTGGAAACACCATATATTTT. The encoded protein is CASSSGALSGNTIYF.

The rearrangement links TRBV6-6 to TRBJ1-1, with D hard to call. This CDR3 comprises 14 residues. V lost 2 bases to trimming and J lost 0 bases, with 7 bases between them. The germline V gene encodes CDR1 MNHNY and CDR2 SVGAGI (reference sequence). DNA of the CDR3: TGTGCCAGCAGTTACAATGGGATGAACACTGAAGCTTTCTTT. It is translated as CASSYNGMNTEAFF.